Only a few counts were recorded for the clone carrying this TCR beta chain. Time point specified: cycle 4 day 1 (C4D1), after more than five weeks of nivolumab. Each patient experienced a relapse that followed autologous stem cell transplantation, and brentuximab vedotin exposure varied. The sample is drawn from a study of PD-1 blockade in classical Hodgkin lymphoma. V shed 1 base and J 2 bases; nucleotides not matched to a gene: 16. The CDR3 has 21 residues. Germline V gene data show CDR1 as LGHNA and CDR2 as YNFKEQ. The table came from immunoSEQ multiplex PCR; TCRdb's copy has only in-frame clones and leaves some out. The sample yields approximately 89,000 clones, approximately 86% seen once.

V and J are TRBV4-2 and TRBJ2-4, with 11 bases matching TRBD2. The clonotype originates from a human donor with classical Hodgkin lymphoma. The sequencing here drew on peripheral blood mononuclear cells (PBMCs), taken before the fourth cycle of nivolumab. The CDR3 loop is CASSQVGVSGRALDPKNIQYF. The CDR3 DNA follows: TGTGCCAGCAGCCAAGTGGGGGTTAGCGGGAGGGCCTTGGACCCCAAAAACATTCAGTACTTC.